The clone carrying this T cell receptor beta chain was observed many times. No antigen is known for it. This specimen belongs to a study of T-cell reconstitution after alpha-beta-depleted transplantation in children. General study points: Several hundred expanded graft clones reportedly were the source of alpha-beta T cells about two months after transplant.

During its preparation, the TCRbeta library received unique molecular identifiers. TCRdb processed the PCR reads anew with MiXCR; each CDR3 protein has one entry. The table lists 250,000 to 300,000 distinct CDR3 sequences, around 10% of them singletons. Germline values: CDR1 DFQATT, CDR2 SNEGSKA (reference sequence). The CDR3 spans 15 residues. With V trimmed by 6 bases and J by 2 bases, 8 bases remained unmatched. The rearrangement links TRBV20-1 to TRBJ2-1, with 9 bases fitting TRBD2. The source material was peripheral blood, sampled 180 days after TCRalphabeta/CD19-depleted stem cell transplant. This receptor was obtained from a male patient between 2 and 15 years old who had a stem cell transplant for chronic granulomatous disease, so the T cells may come from the graft donor. The CDR3 nucleotides read TGCAGTGCCCGCCGCCGCGGGGGGGCCTACAATGAGCAGTTCTTC. Amino acid sequence: CSARRRGGAYNEQFF.